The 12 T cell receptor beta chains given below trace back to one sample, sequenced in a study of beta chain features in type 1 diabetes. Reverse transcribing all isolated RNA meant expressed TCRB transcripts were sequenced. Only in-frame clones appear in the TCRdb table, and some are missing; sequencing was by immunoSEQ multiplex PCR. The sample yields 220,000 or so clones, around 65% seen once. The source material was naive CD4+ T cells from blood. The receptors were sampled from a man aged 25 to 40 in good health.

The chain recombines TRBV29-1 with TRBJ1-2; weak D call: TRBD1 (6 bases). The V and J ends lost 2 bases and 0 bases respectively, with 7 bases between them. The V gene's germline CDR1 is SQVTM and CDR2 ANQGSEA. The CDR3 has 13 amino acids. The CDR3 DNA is TGCAGCGTTGAAAAGGGGGCTAACTATGGCTACACCTTC. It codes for CSVEKGANYGYTF.

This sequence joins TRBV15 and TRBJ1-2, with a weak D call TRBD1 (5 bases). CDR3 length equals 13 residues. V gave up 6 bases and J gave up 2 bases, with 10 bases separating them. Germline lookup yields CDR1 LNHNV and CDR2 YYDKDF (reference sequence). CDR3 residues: CATSPDINYGYTF. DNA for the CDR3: TGTGCCACCAGTCCGGACATCAACTATGGCTACACCTTC.

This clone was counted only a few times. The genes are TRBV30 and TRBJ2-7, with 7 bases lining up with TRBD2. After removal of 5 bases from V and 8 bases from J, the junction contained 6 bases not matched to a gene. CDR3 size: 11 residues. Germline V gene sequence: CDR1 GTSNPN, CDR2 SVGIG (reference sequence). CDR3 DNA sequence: TGTGCCTGGTGGACGGGACTAAAGCAGTACTTC. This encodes CAWWTGLKQYF.

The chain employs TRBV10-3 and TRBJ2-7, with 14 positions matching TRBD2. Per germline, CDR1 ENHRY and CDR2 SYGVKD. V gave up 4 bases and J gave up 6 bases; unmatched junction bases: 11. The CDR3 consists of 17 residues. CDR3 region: CAISGATSGRAVVEQYF. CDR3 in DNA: TGTGCCATCAGTGGGGCGACTAGCGGGAGGGCCGTCGTCGAGCAGTACTTC.

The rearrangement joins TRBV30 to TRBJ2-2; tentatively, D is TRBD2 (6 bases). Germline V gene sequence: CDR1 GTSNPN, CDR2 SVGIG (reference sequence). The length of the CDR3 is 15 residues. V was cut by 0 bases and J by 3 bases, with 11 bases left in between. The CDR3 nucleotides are TGTGCCTGGAGTGTACTTCCGGGGGACACCGGGGAGCTGTTTTTT. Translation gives CAWSVLPGDTGELFF. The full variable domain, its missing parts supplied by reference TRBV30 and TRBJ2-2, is SQTIHQWPATLVQPVGSPLSLECTVEGTSNPNLYWYRQAAGRGLQLLFYSVGIGQISSEVPQNLSASRPQDRQFILSSKKLLLSDSGFYLCAWSVLPGDTGELFFGEGSRLTVL.

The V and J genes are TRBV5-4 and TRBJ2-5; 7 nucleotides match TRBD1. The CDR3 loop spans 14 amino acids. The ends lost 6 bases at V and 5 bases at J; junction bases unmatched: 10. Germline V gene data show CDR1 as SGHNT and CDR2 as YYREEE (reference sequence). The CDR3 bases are TGTGCCAGCACCCTAACAGGGGAGAGGGAGACCCAGTACTTC. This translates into CASTLTGERETQYF.

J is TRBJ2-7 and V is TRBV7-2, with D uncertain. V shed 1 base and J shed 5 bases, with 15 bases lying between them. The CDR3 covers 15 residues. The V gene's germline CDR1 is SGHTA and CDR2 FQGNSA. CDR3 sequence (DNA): TGTGCCAGCAGCTTAGGGTCGTCAATCCTTAACGAGCAGTACTTC. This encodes CASSLGSSILNEQYF.

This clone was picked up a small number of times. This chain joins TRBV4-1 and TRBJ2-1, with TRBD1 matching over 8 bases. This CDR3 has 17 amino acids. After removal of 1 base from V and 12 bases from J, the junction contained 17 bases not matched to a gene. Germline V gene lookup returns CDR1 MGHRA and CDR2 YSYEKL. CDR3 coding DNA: TGCGCCAGCAGCCAAGGGCTCGGGCAGGGGGCAAAAGAGGCGCAGTTCTTC. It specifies CASSQGLGQGAKEAQFF.

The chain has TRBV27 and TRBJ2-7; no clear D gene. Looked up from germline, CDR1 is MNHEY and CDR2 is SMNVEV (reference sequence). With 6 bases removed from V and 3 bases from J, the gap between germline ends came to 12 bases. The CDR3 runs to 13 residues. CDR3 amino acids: CASSRTADYEQYF. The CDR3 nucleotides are TGTGCCAGCAGCCGTACGGCAGACTACGAGCAGTACTTC.

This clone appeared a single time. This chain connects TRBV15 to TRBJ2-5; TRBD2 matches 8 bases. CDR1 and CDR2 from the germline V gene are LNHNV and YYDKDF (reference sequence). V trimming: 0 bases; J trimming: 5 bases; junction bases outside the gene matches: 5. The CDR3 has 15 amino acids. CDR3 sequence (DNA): TGTGCCACCAGCAGAGACAGCGGGAGCCGGGAGACCCAGTACTTC. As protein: CATSRDSGSRETQYF.

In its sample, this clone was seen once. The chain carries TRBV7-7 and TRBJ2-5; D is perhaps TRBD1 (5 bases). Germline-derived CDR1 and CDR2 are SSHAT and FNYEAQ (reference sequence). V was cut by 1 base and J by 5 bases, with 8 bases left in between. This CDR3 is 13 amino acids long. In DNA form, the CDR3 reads TGTGCCAGCAGCTTAGACAGGAGCGAGACCCAGTACTTC. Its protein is CASSLDRSETQYF.

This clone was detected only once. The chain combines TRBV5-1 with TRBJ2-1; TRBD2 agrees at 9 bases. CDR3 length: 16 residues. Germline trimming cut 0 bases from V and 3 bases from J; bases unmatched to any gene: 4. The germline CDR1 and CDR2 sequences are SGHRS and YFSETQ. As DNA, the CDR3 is TGCGCCAGCAGCTTGGCCTCGACTAGCGGCTACAATGAGCAGTTCTTC. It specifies CASSLASTSGYNEQFF. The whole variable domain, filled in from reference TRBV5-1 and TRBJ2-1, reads KAGVTQTPRYLIKTRGQQVTLSCSPISGHRSVSWYQQTPGQGLQFLFEYFSETQRNKGNFPGRFSGRQFSNSRSEMNVSTLELGDSALYLCASSLASTSGYNEQFFGPGTRLTVL.